These T cell receptor beta chains were read from a single sample in a study of T cells in tuberculosis. Clones were sequenced by immunoSEQ multiplex PCR, and TCRdb holds only the in-frame ones, with some missing. The data show about 49,000 clones, with 90% to 95% seen just once and over 1.1% held by the top ten. The source material was PBMCs, sampled at tuberculosis diagnosis. The receptors here all came from an adult with tuberculosis. Both conserved end residues are part of each CDR3. The size field is filled for only some rows; it gives once, few, many or a size class.

J | size | V | CDR3
TRBJ2-7 | . | TRBV7-8 | CASSPLAGLVAYEQYF
TRBJ1-4 | few | TRBV30 | CAWSYAGGEKLFF
TRBJ2-2 | once | TRBV5-1 | CASSLTANTGELFF
TRBJ2-3 | . | TRBV5-6 | CASSLAGVDTQYF
TRBJ1-2 | . | TRBV29-1 | CSVQSPGDSTF
TRBJ2-1 | . | TRBV1 | CTSSQVMSGFAGVGYEQFF
TRBJ1-2 | . | TRBV6-1 | CASSEARGLGYTF
TRBJ2-1 | . | TRBV27 | CASSFAGGPGEQFF
TRBJ2-3 | . | TRBV19 | CASSQTSGSRTDTQYF
TRBJ1-1 | few | TRBV6-1 | CASSTGFTEAFF
TRBJ2-5 | . | TRBV5-6 | CASSLVLAGDETQYF
TRBJ2-7 | . | TRBV27 | CASRSLAGGHVEQYF
TRBJ1-1 | . | TRBV6-6 | CASSYRQGPGAFF
TRBJ2-7 | . | TRBV9 | CASSVAGQGGYEQYF
TRBJ2-7 | . | TRBV11-3 | CASSLRAGPLYEQYF
TRBJ1-1 | . | TRBV7-2 | CASSRDRGLNTEAFF
TRBJ2-7 | once | TRBV27 | CASSPRTSGWDSYEQYF
TRBJ1-2 | . | TRBV7-2 | CASSQGQLANYGYTF
TRBJ2-3 | . | TRBV7-3 | CASSPSGADTQYF
TRBJ1-2 | . | TRBV7-2 | CASSLGQGPLLGRGYTF
TRBJ1-5 | . | TRBV27 | CASSLISDGPQHF
TRBJ2-1 | . | TRBV27 | CASSLYSSYNEQFF
TRBJ2-2 | once | TRBV10-2 | CASSAGGTSGPGELFF
TRBJ2-1 | . | TRBV30 | CAWSGTSVEQFF
TRBJ2-5 | . | TRBV18 | CASSPGAETQYF
TRBJ2-3 | . | TRBV5-1 | CASSLRTGNTDTQYF
TRBJ1-5 | . | TRBV7-2 | CASSDGLQPQHF
TRBJ2-7 | . | TRBV9 | CASSPWTGLNEQYF
TRBJ1-5 | once | TRBV4-3 | CASSQEEGADQPQHF
TRBJ2-7 | . | TRBV7-9 | CASSFGLYEQYF
TRBJ2-7 | . | TRBV10-3 | CAISDRENYEQYF
TRBJ1-5 | . | TRBV30 | CAWSVPREGQPQHF
TRBJ2-4 | . | TRBV28 | CASSIPTSGTPKNIQYF
TRBJ1-5 | . | TRBV18 | CASSPLSNQPQHF
TRBJ2-5 | . | TRBV13 | CASSRRTGWMETQYF
TRBJ2-7 | . | TRBV27 | CASRPGTGQREQYF
TRBJ1-3 | . | TRBV30 | CACRGDRSPLSTIYF
TRBJ1-3 | . | TRBV7-9 | CASSSRGYGNTIYF
TRBJ1-2 | . | TRBV7-6 | CASSFGQGVGAVDGYTF
TRBJ1-4 | once | TRBV9 | CASSSSGHPTGEKLFF
TRBJ1-2 | few | TRBV27 | CASSLSPSTANYGYTF
TRBJ2-3 | . | TRBV11-2 | CASTRHGLKLAGGGGTQYF
TRBJ2-1 | . | TRBV7-9 | CASSRGEVTYNEQFF
TRBJ1-2 | . | TRBV19 | CASSIGEWYYGYTF
TRBJ2-3 | . | TRBV18 | CASSPLSGRAEDTQYF
TRBJ2-2 | once | TRBV7-2 | CASSLRGHTGELFF
TRBJ2-7 | . | TRBV7-2 | CASSLNPSGSSYEQYF
TRBJ1-2 | . | TRBV28 | CASSLGGAEAYGYTF
TRBJ1-2 | . | TRBV25-1 | CASSGMGSNYGYTF
TRBJ2-7 | . | TRBV5-1 | CASSSDGGAYEQYF
TRBJ2-3 | once | TRBV14 | CASSLRTGGNFADTQYF
TRBJ1-2 | . | TRBV28 | CASSLLGVSYGYTF
TRBJ2-7 | . | TRBV7-6 | CATTGGQGHEQYF
TRBJ2-1 | . | TRBV5-1 | CASSSPGLDQNEQFF
TRBJ2-7 | . | TRBV11-1 | CASSRGPQTYEQYF